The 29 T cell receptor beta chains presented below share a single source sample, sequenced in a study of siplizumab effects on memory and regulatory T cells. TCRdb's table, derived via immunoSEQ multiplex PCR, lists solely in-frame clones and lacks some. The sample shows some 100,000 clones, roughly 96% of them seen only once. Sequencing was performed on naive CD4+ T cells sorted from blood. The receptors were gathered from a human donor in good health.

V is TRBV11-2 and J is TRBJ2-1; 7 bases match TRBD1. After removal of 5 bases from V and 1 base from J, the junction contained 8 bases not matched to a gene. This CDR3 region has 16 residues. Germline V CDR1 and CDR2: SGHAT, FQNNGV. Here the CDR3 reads CASSRAGTDSYNEQFF. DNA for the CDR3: TGTGCCAGCAGCCGTGCCGGGACAGATTCCTACAATGAGCAGTTCTTC.

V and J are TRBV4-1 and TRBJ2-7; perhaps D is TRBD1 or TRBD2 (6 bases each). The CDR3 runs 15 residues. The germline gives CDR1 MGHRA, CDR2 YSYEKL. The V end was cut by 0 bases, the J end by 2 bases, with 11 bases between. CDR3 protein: CASSQERGVTYEQYF. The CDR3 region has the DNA TGCGCCAGCAGCCAAGAAAGGGGGGTTACCTACGAGCAGTACTTC.

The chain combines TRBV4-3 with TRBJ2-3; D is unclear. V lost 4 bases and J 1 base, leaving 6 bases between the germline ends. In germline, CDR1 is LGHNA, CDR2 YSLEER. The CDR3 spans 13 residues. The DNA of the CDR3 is TGCGCCAGCAGCCTCACGCGCACAGATACGCAGTATTTT. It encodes CASSLTRTDTQYF.

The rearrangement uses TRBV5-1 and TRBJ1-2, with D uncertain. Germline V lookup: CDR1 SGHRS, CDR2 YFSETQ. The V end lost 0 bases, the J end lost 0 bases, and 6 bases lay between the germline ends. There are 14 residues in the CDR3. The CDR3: CASSLAVTNYGYTF. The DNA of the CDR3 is TGCGCCAGCAGCTTGGCCGTGACTAACTATGGCTACACCTTC.

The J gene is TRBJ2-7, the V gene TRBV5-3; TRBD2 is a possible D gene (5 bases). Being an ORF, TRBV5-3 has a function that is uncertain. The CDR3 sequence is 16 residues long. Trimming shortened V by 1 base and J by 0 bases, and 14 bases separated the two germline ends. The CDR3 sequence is CARSLKLDLSSYEQYF. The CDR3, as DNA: TGTGCCAGAAGCTTGAAACTAGATTTGTCCTCCTACGAGCAGTACTTC.

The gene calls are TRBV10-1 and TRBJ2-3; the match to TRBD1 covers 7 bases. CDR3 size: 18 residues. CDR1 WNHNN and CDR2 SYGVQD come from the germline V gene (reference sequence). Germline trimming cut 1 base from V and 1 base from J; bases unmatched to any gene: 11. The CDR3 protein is CASSEFYRDSPCTDTQYF. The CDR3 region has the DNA TGCGCCAGCAGTGAGTTCTACAGGGACAGCCCCTGCACAGATACGCAGTATTTT.

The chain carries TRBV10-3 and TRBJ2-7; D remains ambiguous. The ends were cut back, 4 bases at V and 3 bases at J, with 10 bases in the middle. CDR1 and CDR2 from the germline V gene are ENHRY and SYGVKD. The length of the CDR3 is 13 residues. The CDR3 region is CAISGQTHYEQYF. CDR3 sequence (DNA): TGTGCCATCAGTGGCCAGACTCACTACGAGCAGTACTTC.

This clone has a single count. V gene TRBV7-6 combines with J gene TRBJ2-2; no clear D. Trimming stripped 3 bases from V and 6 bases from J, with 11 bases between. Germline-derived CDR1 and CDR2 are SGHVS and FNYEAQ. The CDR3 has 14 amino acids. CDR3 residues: CASSFGLGSGELFF. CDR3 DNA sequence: TGTGCCAGCAGCTTTGGGCTGGGGTCCGGGGAGCTGTTTTTT.

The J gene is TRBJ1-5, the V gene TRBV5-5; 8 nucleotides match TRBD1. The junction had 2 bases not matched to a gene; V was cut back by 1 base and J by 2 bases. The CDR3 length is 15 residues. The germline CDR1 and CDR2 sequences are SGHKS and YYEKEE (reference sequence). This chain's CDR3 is CASSLLGQGNQPQHF. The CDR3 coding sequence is TGTGCCAGCAGCTTGTTGGGACAGGGCAATCAGCCCCAGCATTTT. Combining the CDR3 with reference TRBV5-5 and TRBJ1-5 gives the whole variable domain DAGVTQSPTHLIKTRGQQVTLRCSPISGHKSVSWYQQVLGQGPQFIFQYYEKEERGRGNFPDRFSARQFPNYSSELNVNALLLGDSALYLCASSLLGQGNQPQHFGDGTRLSIL.

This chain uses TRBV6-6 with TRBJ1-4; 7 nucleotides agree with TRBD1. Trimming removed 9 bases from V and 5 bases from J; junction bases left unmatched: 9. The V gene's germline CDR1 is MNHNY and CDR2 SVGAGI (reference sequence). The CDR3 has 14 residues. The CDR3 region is CASTDRDINEKLFF. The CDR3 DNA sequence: TGTGCCAGTACTGACAGGGACATAAATGAAAAACTGTTTTTT.

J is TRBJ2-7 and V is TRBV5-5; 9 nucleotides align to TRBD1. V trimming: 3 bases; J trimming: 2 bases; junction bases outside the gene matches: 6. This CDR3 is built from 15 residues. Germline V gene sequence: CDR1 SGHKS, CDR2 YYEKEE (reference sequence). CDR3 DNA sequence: TGTGCCAGCAGCTGGGGGGGACAGGGTACCTACGAGCAGTACTTC. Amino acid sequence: CASSWGGQGTYEQYF.

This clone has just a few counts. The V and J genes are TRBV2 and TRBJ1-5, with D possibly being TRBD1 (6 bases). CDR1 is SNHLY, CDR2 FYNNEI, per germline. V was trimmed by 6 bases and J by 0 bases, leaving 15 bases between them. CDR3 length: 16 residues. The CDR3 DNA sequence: TGTGCCAGCAGCGGGACACTTTCCGTTAGCAATCAGCCCCAGCATTTT. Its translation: CASSGTLSVSNQPQHF.

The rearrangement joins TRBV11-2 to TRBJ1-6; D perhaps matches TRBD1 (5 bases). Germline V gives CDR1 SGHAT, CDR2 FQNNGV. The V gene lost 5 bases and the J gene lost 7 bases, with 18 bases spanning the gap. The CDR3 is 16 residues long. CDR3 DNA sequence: TGTGCCAGCAGCCCAGTGGGGGGGAGAGGCAATTCACCCCTCCACTTT. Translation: CASSPVGGRGNSPLHF.

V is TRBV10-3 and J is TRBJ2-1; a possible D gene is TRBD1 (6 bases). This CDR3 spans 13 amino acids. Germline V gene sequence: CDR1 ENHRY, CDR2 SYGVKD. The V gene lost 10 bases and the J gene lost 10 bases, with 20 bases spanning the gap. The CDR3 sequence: CATFPDRISEQFF. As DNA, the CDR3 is TGTGCCACCTTCCCCGACAGGATAAGCGAGCAGTTCTTC.

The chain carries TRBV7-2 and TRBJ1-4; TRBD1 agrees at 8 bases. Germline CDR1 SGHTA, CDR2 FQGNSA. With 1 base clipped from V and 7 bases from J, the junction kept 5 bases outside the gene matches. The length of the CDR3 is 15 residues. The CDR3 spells CASSLGQGIGEKLFF. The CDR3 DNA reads TGTGCCAGCAGCTTAGGACAGGGGATCGGTGAAAAACTGTTTTTT.

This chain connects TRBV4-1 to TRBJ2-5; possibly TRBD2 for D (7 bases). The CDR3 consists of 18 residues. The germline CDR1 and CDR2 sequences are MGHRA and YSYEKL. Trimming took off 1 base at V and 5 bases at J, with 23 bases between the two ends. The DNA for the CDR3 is TGCGCCAGCAGCCAAGTTGTGGGGGGGCGCGCCCTAGGGGAGACCCAGTACTTC. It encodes CASSQVVGGRALGETQYF.

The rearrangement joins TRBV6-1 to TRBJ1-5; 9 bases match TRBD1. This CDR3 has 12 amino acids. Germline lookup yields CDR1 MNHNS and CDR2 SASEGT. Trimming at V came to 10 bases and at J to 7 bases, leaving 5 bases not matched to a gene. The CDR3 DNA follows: TGTGCCACCGGGACAGGGAGCCAGCCCCAGCATTTT. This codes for CATGTGSQPQHF.

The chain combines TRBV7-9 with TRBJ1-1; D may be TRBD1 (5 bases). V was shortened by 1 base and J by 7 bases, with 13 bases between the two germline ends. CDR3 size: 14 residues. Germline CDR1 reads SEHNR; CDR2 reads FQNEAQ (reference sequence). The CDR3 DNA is TGTGCCAGCAGCTTAGGGACACAGGAAATTGAAGCTTTCTTT. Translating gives CASSLGTQEIEAFF.

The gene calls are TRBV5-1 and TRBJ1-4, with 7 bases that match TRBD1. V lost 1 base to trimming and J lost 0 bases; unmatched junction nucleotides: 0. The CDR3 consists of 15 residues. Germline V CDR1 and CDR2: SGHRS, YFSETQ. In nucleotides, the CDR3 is TGCGCCAGCAGCTTGACAGGGGCAACTAATGAAAAACTGTTTTTT. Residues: CASSLTGATNEKLFF.

DNA for the CDR3: TGTGCCAGCAGCCGGGACAGGGGTAATTCACCCCTCCACTTT. This sequence encodes CASSRDRGNSPLHF. The rearrangement uses TRBV2 and TRBJ1-6; 10 bases match TRBD1. The V gene's germline CDR1 is SNHLY and CDR2 FYNNEI. Losses at the gene ends were 6 bases for V and 6 bases for J; bases not matched to a gene: 2. This CDR3 spans 14 amino acids.

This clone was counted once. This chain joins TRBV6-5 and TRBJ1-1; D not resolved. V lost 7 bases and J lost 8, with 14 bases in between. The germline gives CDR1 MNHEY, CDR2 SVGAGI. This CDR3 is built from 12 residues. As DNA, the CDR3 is TGTGCCAGCACCCAGAACGGAGGGGAAGCTTTCTTT. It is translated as CASTQNGGEAFF.

CDR3 sequence: CATQGTLTTSNQPQHF. CDR3 coding DNA: TGTGCCACCCAGGGGACACTTACTACTAGCAATCAGCCCCAGCATTTT. The gene calls are TRBV19 and TRBJ1-5; D perhaps matches TRBD1 (6 bases). Trimming took off 10 bases at V and 0 bases at J, with 19 bases between the two ends. The CDR3 contains 16 residues. CDR1 LNHDA and CDR2 SQIVND come from the germline V gene (reference sequence).

The chain's CDR3 is CASSLVPPGLSTSTDTQYF. The CDR3 region has the DNA TGTGCCAGCAGCTTAGTGCCCCCGGGACTATCTACTAGCACAGATACGCAGTATTTT. The chain recombines TRBV11-2 with TRBJ2-3; TRBD2 matches 7 bases. The V and J ends lost 1 base and 0 bases, in that order; junction bases with no gene match: 13. Germline V gene lookup returns CDR1 SGHAT and CDR2 FQNNGV. The CDR3 extends over 19 amino acids.

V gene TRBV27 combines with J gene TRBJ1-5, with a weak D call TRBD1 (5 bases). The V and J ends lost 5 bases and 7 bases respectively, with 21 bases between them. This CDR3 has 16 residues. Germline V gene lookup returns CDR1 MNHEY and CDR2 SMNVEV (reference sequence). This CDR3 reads CASSRQPSRVGQPQHF. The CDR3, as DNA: TGTGCCAGCAGTCGACAACCCTCCAGGGTGGGGCAGCCCCAGCATTTT.

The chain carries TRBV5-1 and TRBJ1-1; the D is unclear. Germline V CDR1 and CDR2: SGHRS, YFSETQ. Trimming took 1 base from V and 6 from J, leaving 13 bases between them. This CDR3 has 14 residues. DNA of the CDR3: TGCGCCAGCAGCTTGACGGTCGGTTGGTCTGAAGCTTTCTTT. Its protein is CASSLTVGWSEAFF.

Here the CDR3 reads CASRGGLGDYNEQFF. DNA of the CDR3: TGTGCCAGCAGGGGGGGACTAGGGGACTACAATGAGCAGTTCTTC. This rearrangement joins TRBV6-1 to TRBJ2-1; TRBD2 matches 8 bases. Trimming cost V 6 bases and J 3 bases; bases outside gene matches: 7. CDR1 is MNHNS and CDR2 is SASEGT in the germline V gene. This CDR3 is built from 15 residues.

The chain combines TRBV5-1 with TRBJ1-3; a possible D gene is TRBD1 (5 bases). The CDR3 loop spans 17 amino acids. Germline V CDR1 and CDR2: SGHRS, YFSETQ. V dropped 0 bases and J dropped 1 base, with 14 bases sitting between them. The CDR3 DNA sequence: TGCGCCAGCAGCTTGGAGGAGGGGCAGATATCTGGAAACACCATATATTTT. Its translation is CASSLEEGQISGNTIYF.

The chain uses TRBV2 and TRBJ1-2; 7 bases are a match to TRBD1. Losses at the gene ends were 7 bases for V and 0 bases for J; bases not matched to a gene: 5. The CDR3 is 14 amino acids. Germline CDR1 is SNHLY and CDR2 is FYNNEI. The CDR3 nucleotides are TGTGCCAGCATGGGACAGACAGCTAACTATGGCTACACCTTC. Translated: CASMGQTANYGYTF.

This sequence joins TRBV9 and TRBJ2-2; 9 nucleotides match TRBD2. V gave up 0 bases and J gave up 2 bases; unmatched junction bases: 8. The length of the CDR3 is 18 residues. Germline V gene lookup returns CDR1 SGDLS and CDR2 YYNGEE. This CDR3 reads CASSVESGGILNTGELFF. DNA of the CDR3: TGTGCCAGCAGCGTAGAAAGCGGGGGGATTCTCAACACCGGGGAGCTGTTTTTT. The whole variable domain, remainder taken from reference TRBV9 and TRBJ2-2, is DSGVTQTPKHLITATGQRVTLRCSPRSGDLSVYWYQQSLDQGLQFLIQYYNGEERAKGNILERFSAQQFPDLHSELNLSSLELGDSALYFCASSVESGGILNTGELFFGEGSRLTVL.